Each of the 9 T cell receptor beta chains below was sequenced from the same sample in a study of blood T cell repertoires in COVID-19. Libraries were prepared by immunoSEQ multiplex PCR; TCRdb keeps only in-frame clonotypes and omits some of them. Among some 180,000 clones listed, approximately 90% were seen once. Sequencing was carried out using peripheral blood. The receptors originated from a man aged 50-59 years with acute or convalescent COVID-19.

This chain joins TRBV19 and TRBJ2-1; D is ambiguous. The CDR3 sequence is 15 residues long. V was cut by 3 bases and J by 1 base, with 10 bases left in between. From germline, CDR1 is LNHDA and CDR2 SQIVND (reference sequence). The CDR3 spells CASSIFTGSYNEQFF. CDR3 nucleotides: TGTGCCAGTAGTATCTTTACTGGTTCCTACAATGAGCAGTTCTTC.

This clone has only one observation. The rearrangement links TRBV28 to TRBJ1-5; 11 bases fit TRBD1. The germline V gene encodes CDR1 MDHEN and CDR2 SYDVKM. The CDR3 runs to 18 residues. J lost 5 bases, V lost 5 bases, and 14 bases had no gene match. The CDR3 spells CASSPRPDRGRAYQPQHF. CDR3 nucleotide sequence: TGTGCCAGCAGTCCTCGACCGGACAGGGGGCGAGCTTATCAGCCCCAGCATTTT.

The rearrangement links TRBV27 to TRBJ2-3; 7 nucleotides line up with TRBD1. CDR1 and CDR2 (germline): MNHEY, SMNVEV (reference sequence). Trimming at V came to 2 bases and at J to 1 base, leaving 6 bases not matched to a gene. The CDR3 extends over 16 amino acids. DNA of the CDR3: TGTGCCAGCAGTTTACGCAGTCAGGGGGGCACAGATACGCAGTATTTT. It encodes CASSLRSQGGTDTQYF.

This clone was detected once. The rearrangement uses TRBV27 and TRBJ1-3, with D unresolved. CDR3 length: 14 amino acids. The germline V gene has CDR1 MNHEY and CDR2 SMNVEV (reference sequence). V was pared by 8 bases and J by 2 bases, with 13 bases between. CDR3 bases: TGTGCCAGCCTCCGAGGGCAGCCTGGAAACACCATATATTTT. It specifies CASLRGQPGNTIYF.

The chain combines TRBV19 with TRBJ1-4; D is unresolved. The CDR3 spans 15 residues. Deletions cut 5 bases from V and 0 bases from J, with 10 bases between. CDR1 LNHDA and CDR2 SQIVND come from the germline V gene (reference sequence). Written as DNA, the CDR3 is TGTGCCAGTAGTGGAATTGGAGCAACTAATGAAAAACTGTTTTTT. As protein: CASSGIGATNEKLFF.

The chain uses TRBV10-1 and TRBJ2-3; TRBD1 aligns across 8 bases. V shed 2 bases, J shed 5 bases, and the junction held 3 bases outside the gene matches. The CDR3 spans 14 residues. Germline V lookup: CDR1 WNHNN, CDR2 SYGVQD (reference sequence). CDR3 in amino acids: CASSEGQGGDTQYF. In DNA, the CDR3 is TGCGCCAGCAGTGAGGGACAGGGAGGAGATACGCAGTATTTT.

This clone was seen once. The CDR3 DNA reads as TGTGCCAGCAGCTTAGGGACAGGACTAGCGGGAGGGCCATCAGATACGCAGTATTTT. Protein sequence: CASSLGTGLAGGPSDTQYF. The chain uses TRBV7-2 and TRBJ2-3; 15 bases align to TRBD2. V gave up 1 base and J gave up 4 bases; unmatched junction bases: 9. CDR3 length: 19 amino acids. CDR1 and CDR2 (germline): SGHTA, FQGNSA.

The sample holds one count of this clone. The rearrangement joins TRBV30 to TRBJ2-7; D is perhaps TRBD1 (5 bases). The CDR3 is made up of 14 amino acids. Trimming shortened V by 1 base and J by 1 base, and 11 bases separated the two germline ends. Germline values: CDR1 GTSNPN, CDR2 SVGIG (reference sequence). The CDR3 bases are TGTGCCTGGAGTGACAGGATGATTTCCTACGAGCAGTACGTC. Its translation: CAWSDRMISYEQYV.

The chain has TRBV5-4 and TRBJ1-6; 8 nucleotides align to TRBD1. Trimming took 4 bases from V and 12 from J; bases not matched to a gene: 9. CDR3 length equals 14 residues. Germline loops: CDR1 SGHNT, CDR2 YYREEE (reference sequence). The CDR3 here is CASSPRTGWGPLHF. CDR3 nucleotide sequence: TGTGCCAGCAGCCCTCGGACAGGGTGGGGACCCCTCCACTTT. The full variable domain, with the rest looked up from reference TRBV5-4 and TRBJ1-6, is ETGVTQSPTHLIKTRGQQVTLRCSSQSGHNTVSWYQQALGQGPQFIFQYYREEENGRGNFPPRFSGLQFPNYSSELNVNALELDDSALYLCASSPRTGWGPLHFGNGTRLTVT.